This record looks at one TCR beta chain sequence and its context. Its target is not known. V was pared by 1 base and J by 5 bases, with 14 bases between. Germline CDR1 reads LGHNA; CDR2 reads YSLEER. This CDR3 comprises 16 residues. The sample originates from a study of response to subunit inactivated influenza vaccine. MiXCR, applied by TCRdb to the RT-PCR reads, yields one record per CDR3 protein. The repertoire has a few hundred thousand distinct CDR3 sequences, less than 25% of them found once; the top ten carry 9.5% to 13%. Points from the study as a whole: Authors suggested few new T cells are recruited by each seasonal influenza vaccination.

This material consisted of PBMCs from blood, taken about 20 months after vaccination. The receptor was isolated from a man between 50 and 69 years old who received an inactivated influenza vaccine. The V and J genes are TRBV4-3 and TRBJ2-2; D not resolved. The CDR3 reads CASSQVSGVGTGELFF. In DNA, the CDR3 is TGCGCCAGCAGCCAAGTATCCGGAGTTGGTACCGGGGAGCTGTTTTTT.